A single sample is the source of the 25 T cell receptor beta chains below, sequenced in a study of identical twins. Via MiXCR, TCRdb re-called the 5' RACE reads, giving one row per CDR3 protein. The repertoire consists of fewer than 250,000 distinct CDR3 sequences, with 5.5% to 7% occurring once and the leading ten covering roughly 3.6%. Another study also made use of these data, one on yellow fever vaccine responses in identical twins.

Input material: memory (CD45RO+) T cells sorted from blood. The receptors originated from a woman aged 18-29 years in good health.

This clonotype came up many times. Mismatch with germline at one junction end may stem from a read error. This sequence joins TRBV4-1 and TRBJ1-1; a possible D gene is TRBD1 (5 bases). Germline V CDR1 and CDR2: MGHRA, YSYEKL. The CDR3 loop spans 15 amino acids. The CDR3 region has the DNA TGCGCCAGCAGACAAGGCCCGGGGGGGGGTACTGAAGCTTTCTTT. Its translation: CASRQGPGGGTEAFF.

This rearrangement joins TRBV9 to TRBJ2-1; a weak D match, TRBD2 (5 bases). Germline V gene data show CDR1 as SGDLS and CDR2 as YYNGEE. The CDR3 runs to 16 residues. Trimming removed 0 bases at V and 0 bases at J, with 10 bases between. In DNA form, the CDR3 reads TGTGCCAGCAGCGTAGCGGGGTCAAGCTCCTACAATGAGCAGTTCTTC. This translates into CASSVAGSSSYNEQFF.

In the case of this clonotype: The junction departs from germline at one end; a sequencing error may be responsible. The V and J genes are TRBV6-1 and TRBJ2-1, with 11 bases matching TRBD1. Germline V gene lookup returns CDR1 MNHNS and CDR2 SASEGT. This CDR3 spans 13 amino acids. This CDR3 reads CASGQGAYNEHFF. Here the CDR3 DNA reads TGTGCCAGCGGACAGGGGGCTTACAATGAGCATTTCTTC.

In its sample, this clonotype was seen a few times. V is TRBV7-8 and J is TRBJ2-7; tentative D call: TRBD1 (6 bases). The CDR3 extends over 16 amino acids. Germline CDR1 reads SGHVS; CDR2 reads FQNEAQ. V lost 5 bases and J lost 1, with 18 bases in between. In DNA, the CDR3 is TGTGCCAGCAGCCCCGGCCAGGGGTTAAGGTCCTACGAGCAGTACGTC. This gives the protein CASSPGQGLRSYEQYV.

Ten or more counts support this clonotype. The chain has TRBV20-1 and TRBJ2-3; D gene ambiguous. Germline CDR1 and CDR2: DFQATT and SNEGSKA (reference sequence). V was shortened by 4 bases and J by 0 bases, with 11 bases between the two germline ends. The CDR3 length is 14 residues. In nucleotides, the CDR3 is TGCAGTGCTAAACGCGGAACTAGCACAGATACGCAGTATTTT. Its protein is CSAKRGTSTDTQYF.

This clonotype was counted at least ten times. Germline and junction disagree at one end, which may indicate a read error. This rearrangement joins TRBV27 to TRBJ2-1; D tentatively fits TRBD1 or TRBD2 (5 bases each). Germline loops: CDR1 MNHEY, CDR2 SMNVEV (reference sequence). CDR3 length: 19 residues. CDR3 coding DNA: TGTGCCAGCAGTTTATGGGGACCGGCGTTCGGTACAATGAGCAGTTCCCTCGGTTTC. This gives the protein CASSLWGPAFGTMSSSLGF.

The table lists this clonotype with many counts. This rearrangement joins TRBV12-3 or TRBV12-4 to TRBJ2-1, with D possibly TRBD2 on 6 matching bases. CDR3 length: 17 residues. Trimming left V 3 bases short and J 1 base short, with 16 bases between. The CDR3 reads CASSFRGRGLSYNEQFF. The CDR3 DNA follows: TGTGCCAGCAGTTTCCGTGGACGGGGGTTGTCCTACAATGAGCAGTTCTTC.

This clonotype was seen more than once but under ten times. The chain is built from TRBV24-1 and TRBJ1-2; D gene unclear. The length of the CDR3 is 14 residues. Trimming removed 4 bases from V and 6 bases from J, with 14 bases in between. Germline V lookup: CDR1 KGHDR, CDR2 SFDVKD. CDR3 loop: CATSESGEPDGYTF. In nucleotides, the CDR3 is TGTGCCACCAGTGAGAGTGGGGAACCAGATGGCTACACCTTC.

This clonotype was found many times. The J gene is TRBJ2-1, the V gene TRBV14, with no clear D. The germline V gene has CDR1 SGHDN and CDR2 FVKESK. V lost 0 bases to trimming and J lost 11 bases, with 8 bases between them. The CDR3 is 12 amino acids. CDR3 in DNA: TGTGCCAGCAGCCAAGAAAGGGCGAAGCAGTTCTTC. Translation: CASSQERAKQFF.

The chain carries TRBV19 and TRBJ1-1, with D unresolved. The germline V and J ends were trimmed by 4 bases and 0 bases, with 12 bases remaining between them. The CDR3 runs 15 residues. CDR1 and CDR2 from the germline V gene are LNHDA and SQIVND (reference sequence). The CDR3, as DNA: TGTGCCAGTAGTAACATCCAGATCATGAACACTGAAGCTTTCTTT. Its protein product is CASSNIQIMNTEAFF.

This clonotype was found many times. The chain has TRBV5-1 and TRBJ2-1; a possible D gene is TRBD2 (7 bases). This CDR3 is built from 15 residues. V was cut by 4 bases and J by 6 bases, with 17 bases left in between. The germline CDR1 and CDR2 sequences are SGHRS and YFSETQ. The CDR3: CASSLTRGGLNEQFF. Written as DNA, the CDR3 is TGCGCCAGCAGCCTGACTAGGGGGGGCCTCAATGAGCAGTTCTTC.

The rearrangement uses TRBV20-1 and TRBJ1-1; possibly TRBD1 for D (6 bases). Trimming shortened V by 5 bases and J by 4 bases, and 14 bases separated the two germline ends. In germline, CDR1 is DFQATT, CDR2 SNEGSKA (reference sequence). This CDR3 spans 13 amino acids. The CDR3 region has the DNA TGCAGTGCTGTACAGGGCTTAGGCACTGAAGCTTTCTTT. Protein: CSAVQGLGTEAFF.

This clonotype was counted only a few times. The chain links TRBV15 to TRBJ2-1, with TRBD2 as a possible D gene (5 bases). Germline V gene lookup returns CDR1 LNHNV and CDR2 YYDKDF (reference sequence). This CDR3 has 13 residues. The germline V and J ends were trimmed by 6 bases and 5 bases, with 11 bases remaining between them. CDR3 residues: CATSERTNNEQFF. In DNA form, the CDR3 reads TGTGCCACCAGTGAGCGGACCAACAATGAGCAGTTCTTC.

This clonotype was recorded many times. The gene calls are TRBV29-1 and TRBJ2-1, with 9 bases identical to TRBD1. The CDR3 spans 14 residues. J gave up 7 bases and V 7 bases, and 11 bases lay outside the gene matches. From germline, CDR1 is SQVTM and CDR2 ANQGSEA. The CDR3 spells CSAVIGTGKNEQFF. DNA of the CDR3: TGCAGCGCGGTTATAGGGACAGGGAAGAATGAGCAGTTCTTC.

This clonotype was counted ten times or more. V gene TRBV9 combines with J gene TRBJ1-6, with 9 bases lining up with TRBD1. The germline gives CDR1 SGDLS, CDR2 YYNGEE. This CDR3 spans 15 amino acids. Germline trimming cut 4 bases from V and 10 bases from J; bases unmatched to any gene: 9. The CDR3 sequence is CASSTTGTGSSPLHF. For the CDR3, the DNA is TGTGCCAGCAGCACCACGGGGACAGGGTCATCACCCCTCCACTTT.

Ten or more counts support this clonotype. V gene TRBV7-8 combines with J gene TRBJ2-3; no reliable D call. This CDR3 spans 14 amino acids. V lost 5 bases and J 1 base, leaving 10 bases between the germline ends. Germline-derived CDR1 and CDR2 are SGHVS and FQNEAQ. The CDR3 DNA follows: TGTGCCAGCAGCCCCGGGCGTCGCACAGATACGCAGTATTTT. It encodes CASSPGRRTDTQYF.

This clonotype has only a few counts. The chain carries TRBV5-1 and TRBJ2-5, with 14 bases matching TRBD2. V was clipped by 4 bases and J by 7 bases; unmatched bases: 12. The CDR3 runs 17 residues. Germline CDR1 is SGHRS and CDR2 is YFSETQ. CDR3 amino acids: CASSPSTSGRAGATQYF. The CDR3 bases are TGCGCCAGCAGCCCATCGACTAGCGGGAGGGCCGGAGCGACCCAGTACTTC. Using reference TRBV5-1 and TRBJ2-5 for the parts outside the CDR3, the full variable domain is KAGVTQTPRYLIKTRGQQVTLSCSPISGHRSVSWYQQTPGQGLQFLFEYFSETQRNKGNFPGRFSGRQFSNSRSEMNVSTLELGDSALYLCASSPSTSGRAGATQYFGPGTRLLVL.

The rearrangement joins TRBV7-2 to TRBJ1-4; D remains ambiguous. The germline V gene encodes CDR1 SGHTA and CDR2 FQGNSA. V gave up 5 bases and J gave up 8 bases, with 18 bases separating them. The CDR3 runs to 15 residues. CDR3 nucleotides: TGTGCCAGCAGCCGTCCGGGGAGGGCGGGAGAAAAACTGTTTTTT. It yields the protein CASSRPGRAGEKLFF. Variable domain in full (rest from reference TRBV7-2 and TRBJ1-4): GAGVSQSPSNKVTEKGKDVELRCDPISGHTALYWYRQSLGQGLEFLIYFQGNSAPDKSGLPSDRFSAERTGGSVSTLTIQRTQQEDSAVYLCASSRPGRAGEKLFFGSGTQLSVL.

This clonotype was counted ten times or more. The chain joins TRBV12-3 or TRBV12-4 to TRBJ2-3; 9 nucleotides line up with TRBD2. Unmatched junction bases numbered 8, after V lost 6 bases and J lost 1 base. The CDR3 has 16 amino acids. Written as DNA, the CDR3 is TGTGCCAGCAGCCCTGTTAGCGGGGGACGCACAGATACGCAGTATTTT. It translates to CASSPVSGGRTDTQYF.

V gene TRBV15 combines with J gene TRBJ1-1; possibly TRBD1 for D (6 bases). The CDR3 covers 13 residues. The V gene lost 2 bases and the J gene lost 7 bases, with 11 bases spanning the gap. Germline V CDR1 and CDR2: LNHNV, YYDKDF (reference sequence). CDR3 loop: CATSRTGRVEAFF. The CDR3 bases are TGTGCCACCAGCAGAACAGGGAGGGTTGAAGCTTTCTTT.

The table lists this clonotype with many counts. The chain combines TRBV4-2 with TRBJ1-6; D is perhaps TRBD1 (6 bases). The germline V gene encodes CDR1 LGHNA and CDR2 YNFKEQ. The CDR3 covers 16 residues. The ends were cut back, 3 bases at V and 6 bases at J, with 15 bases in the middle. The CDR3 bases are TGTGCCAGCAGCCAGGGAGAACACAGGGCTAATTCACCCCTCCACTTT. It specifies CASSQGEHRANSPLHF.

The V and J genes are TRBV10-1 and TRBJ1-1; D may be TRBD1 (5 bases). The ends were cut back, 10 bases at V and 0 bases at J, with 15 bases in the middle. Germline loops: CDR1 WNHNN, CDR2 SYGVQD (reference sequence). The CDR3 spans 14 residues. This chain's CDR3 is CATLQETMNTEAFF. In DNA, the CDR3 is TGCGCCACGCTACAGGAGACCATGAACACTGAAGCTTTCTTT.

This clonotype came up a few times. The genes are TRBV10-3 and TRBJ1-6; TRBD1 matches 10 bases. J lost 7 bases, V lost 0 bases, and 0 bases had no gene match. This CDR3 comprises 15 residues. Germline CDR1 and CDR2: ENHRY and SYGVKD. The CDR3 is CAISESGQGNSPLHF. CDR3 DNA sequence: TGTGCCATCAGTGAGTCGGGACAGGGGAATTCACCCCTCCACTTT.

This clonotype was counted a few times. V gene TRBV2 combines with J gene TRBJ1-2, with D unclear. This CDR3 has 14 residues. The germline V gene encodes CDR1 SNHLY and CDR2 FYNNEI. Trimming cost V 5 bases and J 4 bases, with 14 bases left between them. The CDR3 loop is CASSWQAAIYGYTF. Here the CDR3 DNA reads TGTGCCAGCAGTTGGCAGGCAGCTATCTATGGCTACACCTTC.

This clonotype was found a few times. The CDR3 spells CASSQDGGTLETQYF. In DNA form, the CDR3 reads TGTGCCAGCAGCCAAGATGGGGGGACCCTGGAGACCCAGTACTTC. This chain connects TRBV14 to TRBJ2-5; TRBD2 might be the D (6 bases). Trimming shortened V by 0 bases and J by 5 bases, and 13 bases separated the two germline ends. Germline CDR1 SGHDN, CDR2 FVKESK. The CDR3 is 15 residues long.